The source of this T cell receptor beta chain is a study of T-cell memory formation after mild COVID-19. The study's findings and limits: The pre-infection memory compartment contained some responding clones, suggesting cross-reactive memory joined. Clonal second-wave expansions that peaked on day 37 had unconfirmed SARS-CoV-2 specificity.

To note about this clonotype: What it binds is not known.

V dropped 3 bases and J dropped 6; count of bases not matched to a gene: 13. The CDR3 runs 16 residues. CDR1 is DFQATT, CDR2 SNEGSKA, per germline (reference sequence). TCRdb ran MiXCR on the 5' RACE reads and lists one entry per CDR3 protein. The data show approximately 250,000 distinct CDR3 sequences, 15% to 20% seen once. The TCR originated in a man aged 18 to 35 who had mild COVID-19 (a few samples of this study predate the infection). Cell type and time point are not known. The chain recombines TRBV20-1 with TRBJ2-3; 9 bases align to TRBD2. Sequences were obtained from PBMCs or a T cell subset sorted from them (not recorded which). The CDR3 here is CSARNQASGVTDTQYF. The CDR3 DNA reads TGCAGTGCTAGGAACCAGGCTAGCGGGGTCACGGATACGCAGTATTTT.